One and the same sample provided the 9 T cell receptor beta chains below, sequenced in a study of T cells expressing NK-cell markers. TCRdb re-analyzed the 5' RACE reads; it lists each CDR3 protein once, without DNA. The repertoire shows about half a million distinct CDR3 sequences; the top ten hold under 1.5%. Sequenced input: blood T cells: a sorted CD56 or NKG2C T cell subset, CD4+ or CD8+ T cells, or bulk PBMC T cells (not recorded which). The receptors originated from a woman in her 50s in good health.

The V and J genes are TRBV6-5 and TRBJ1-1; TCRdb's D call of TRBD1 is untestable without DNA. The CDR3 runs to 17 residues. Germline CDR1 and CDR2: MNHEY and SVGAGI. CDR3 protein: CASSYSNLARGVTEAFF.

V gene TRBV7-8 combines with J gene TRBJ2-1; the TRBD1 assignment by TCRdb is unverifiable without DNA. The germline V gene encodes CDR1 SGHVS and CDR2 FQNEAQ. The CDR3 loop spans 12 amino acids. CDR3 region: CASSVDRNEQFF.

This sequence joins TRBV5-1 and TRBJ2-3; the D call of TRBD1 rests on TCRdb alone, since no DNA is present to check it. Per germline, CDR1 SGHRS and CDR2 YFSETQ. The length of the CDR3 is 13 residues. The CDR3: CASSSTGRDTQYF.

The gene calls are TRBV5-1 and TRBJ1-4. Germline V gene sequence: CDR1 SGHRS, CDR2 YFSETQ. The CDR3 length is 15 residues. CDR3 protein: CASSFGGRSNEKLFF.

The V and J genes are TRBV3-1 and TRBJ2-3; as DNA is missing, the TRBD2 call by TCRdb cannot be tested. The CDR3 has 17 residues. Germline V lookup: CDR1 LGHDT, CDR2 YNNKEL (reference sequence). The CDR3 reads CASSRGTSGRATDTQYF.

The genes are TRBV7-6 and TRBJ1-6; the TRBD1 assignment by TCRdb is unverifiable without DNA. Germline V gene lookup returns CDR1 SGHVS and CDR2 FNYEAQ. CDR3 length equals 15 residues. The CDR3 sequence: CASSSQGQGVGPLHF. Full variable domain (outside the CDR3, taken from reference TRBV7-6 and TRBJ1-6): GAGVSQSPRYKVTKRGQDVALRCDPISGHVSLYWYRQALGQGPEFLTYFNYEAQQDKSGLPNDRFSAERPEGSISTLTIQRTEQRDSAMYRCASSSQGQGVGPLHFGNGTRLTVT.

This chain connects TRBV30 to TRBJ2-5. CDR1 and CDR2 (germline): GTSNPN, SVGIG (reference sequence). CDR3 length equals 11 residues. CDR3 in amino acids: CGWGHQETQYF.

This rearrangement joins TRBV11-2 to TRBJ2-5. This CDR3 region has 16 residues. Germline V lookup: CDR1 SGHAT, CDR2 FQNNGV. This CDR3 is CASSLKTYRAAETQYF.

The chain links TRBV6-1 to TRBJ1-2. The V gene's germline CDR1 is MNHNS and CDR2 SASEGT. There are 13 residues in the CDR3. This CDR3 reads CASSEEGGYGYTF.